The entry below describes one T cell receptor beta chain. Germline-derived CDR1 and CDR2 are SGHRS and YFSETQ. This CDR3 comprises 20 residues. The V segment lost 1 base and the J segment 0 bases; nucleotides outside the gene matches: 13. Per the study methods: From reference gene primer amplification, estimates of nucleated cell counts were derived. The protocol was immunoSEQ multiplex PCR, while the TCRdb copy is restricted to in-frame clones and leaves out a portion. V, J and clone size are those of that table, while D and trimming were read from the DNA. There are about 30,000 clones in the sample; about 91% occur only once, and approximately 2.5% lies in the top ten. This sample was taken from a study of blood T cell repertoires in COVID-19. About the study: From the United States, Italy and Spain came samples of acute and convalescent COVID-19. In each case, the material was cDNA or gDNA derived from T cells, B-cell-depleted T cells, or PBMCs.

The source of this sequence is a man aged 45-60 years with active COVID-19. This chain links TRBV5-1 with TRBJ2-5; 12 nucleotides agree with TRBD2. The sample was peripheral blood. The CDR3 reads CASSLIPTSGSSLNQETQYF. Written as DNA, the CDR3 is TGCGCCAGCAGCTTGATTCCGACTAGCGGGAGCTCCCTAAACCAAGAGACCCAGTACTTC. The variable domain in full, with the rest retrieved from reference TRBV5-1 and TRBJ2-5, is KAGVTQTPRYLIKTRGQQVTLSCSPISGHRSVSWYQQTPGQGLQFLFEYFSETQRNKGNFPGRFSGRQFSNSRSEMNVSTLELGDSALYLCASSLIPTSGSSLNQETQYFGPGTRLLVL.